These T cell receptor beta chains were read from a single sample in a study of shared clonotypes between healthy human individuals. Libraries were prepared by immunoSEQ multiplex PCR; TCRdb keeps only in-frame clonotypes and omits some of them. This sample carries over a million clones, approximately 96% of them seen once, and the ten largest clones take roughly 1.2%. Specimen: naive CD4+ T cells sorted from blood. The receptors stem from a man in his thirties or forties in good health. Both conserved end residues are part of each CDR3. D genes are given only for firm matches.

V: TRBV6-5
J: TRBJ2-1
D: TRBD2
CDR3: CASSSPGLAIYNEQFF
DNA: TGTGCCAGCAGTTCCCCGGGACTAGCGATCTACAATGAGCAGTTCTTC

V: TRBV7-8
J: TRBJ1-1
D: TRBD1
CDR3: CASSQPTGVYTEAFF
DNA: TGTGCCAGCAGCCAACCGACAGGGGTGTACACTGAAGCTTTCTTT

V: TRBV5-1
J: TRBJ2-3
D: NA
CDR3: CASSSRAETDTQYF
DNA: TGCGCCAGCAGCTCCCGAGCAGAGACAGATACGCAGTATTTT

V: TRBV28
J: TRBJ2-1
D: NA
CDR3: CASLGSPDNEQFF
DNA: TGTGCCAGCCTAGGCAGTCCCGACAATGAGCAGTTCTTC

V: TRBV5-1
J: TRBJ2-5
D: NA
CDR3: CASTRGGPVETQYF
DNA: TGCGCCAGCACACGAGGAGGCCCCGTCGAGACCCAGTACTTC

V: TRBV18
J: TRBJ1-4
D: NA
CDR3: CASSPRPQGGGNEKLFF
DNA: TGTGCCAGCTCACCCCGTCCGCAGGGCGGAGGTAATGAAAAACTGTTTTTT

V: TRBV7-9
J: TRBJ2-1
D: TRBD2
CDR3: CAITGLAGVPPGEQFF
DNA: TGTGCCATCACAGGGCTAGCGGGAGTCCCACCCGGTGAGCAGTTCTTC

V: TRBV28
J: TRBJ1-2
D: TRBD1
CDR3: CASGVKTGGASGYTF
DNA: TGTGCCAGCGGGGTCAAAACAGGGGGCGCGAGCGGCTACACCTTC

V: TRBV6-1
J: TRBJ1-5
D: TRBD1
CDR3: CASSGGTARGFQPQHF
DNA: TGTGCCAGCAGTGGTGGGACAGCAAGAGGTTTTCAGCCCCAGCATTTT

V: TRBV10-3
J: TRBJ2-7
D: TRBD1
CDR3: CAIGGTGAYEQYF
DNA: TGTGCCATTGGAGGGACAGGAGCCTACGAGCAGTACTTC

V: TRBV7-2
J: TRBJ2-3
D: NA
CDR3: CASSLILVRGESGTDTQYF
DNA: TGTGCCAGCAGCTTAATCCTGGTGAGGGGGGAAAGTGGCACAGATACGCAGTATTTT

V: TRBV5-5
J: TRBJ2-7
D: TRBD1
CDR3: CASSQTGVGYEQYF
DNA: TGTGCCAGCAGCCAGACAGGGGTGGGCTACGAGCAGTACTTC

V: TRBV7-9
J: TRBJ1-4
D: NA
CDR3: CASSFLSANNEKLFF
DNA: TGTGCCAGCAGCTTTCTCTCGGCAAATAATGAAAAACTGTTTTTT

V: TRBV7-8
J: TRBJ2-1
D: NA
CDR3: CASSLSARGEQFF
DNA: TGTGCCAGCAGCTTGTCGGCCCGGGGTGAGCAGTTCTTC